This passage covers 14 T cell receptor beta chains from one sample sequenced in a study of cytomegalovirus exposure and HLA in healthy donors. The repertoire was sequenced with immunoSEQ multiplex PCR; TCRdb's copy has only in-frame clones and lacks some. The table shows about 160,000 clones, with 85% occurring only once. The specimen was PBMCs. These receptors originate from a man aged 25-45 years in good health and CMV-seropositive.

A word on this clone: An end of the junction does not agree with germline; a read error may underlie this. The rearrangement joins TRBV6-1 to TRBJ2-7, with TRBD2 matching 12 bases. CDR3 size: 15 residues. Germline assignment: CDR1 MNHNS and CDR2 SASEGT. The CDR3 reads CASSDQLASGGAVDF. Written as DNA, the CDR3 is TGTGCCAGCAGTGACCAGCTGGCTAGCGGGGGGGCCGTGGACTTC.

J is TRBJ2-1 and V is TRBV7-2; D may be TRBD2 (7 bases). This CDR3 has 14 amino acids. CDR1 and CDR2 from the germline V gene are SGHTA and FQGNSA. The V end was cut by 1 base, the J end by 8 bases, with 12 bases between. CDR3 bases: TGTGCCAGCAGCTTAGGAGGGGGGGCATATGAGCAGTTCTTC. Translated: CASSLGGGAYEQFF.

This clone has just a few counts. The CDR3 DNA reads TGCGCCAGCAGCCAAGCCTCGACAGGGGGCTATGGCTACACCTTC. Its translation: CASSQASTGGYGYTF. The rearrangement links TRBV4-3 to TRBJ1-2; 9 bases are shared with TRBD1. Losses at the gene ends were 1 base for V and 4 bases for J; bases not matched to a gene: 4. The CDR3 sequence is 15 residues long. From germline, CDR1 is LGHNA and CDR2 YSLEER.

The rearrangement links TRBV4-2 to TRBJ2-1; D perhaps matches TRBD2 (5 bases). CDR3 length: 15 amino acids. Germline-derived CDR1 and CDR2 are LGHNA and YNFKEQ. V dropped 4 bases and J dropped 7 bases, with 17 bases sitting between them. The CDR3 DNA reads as TGTGCCAGCAGCCGGCTAGAGAGCGGTCTAAATGAGCAGTTCTTC. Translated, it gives CASSRLESGLNEQFF.

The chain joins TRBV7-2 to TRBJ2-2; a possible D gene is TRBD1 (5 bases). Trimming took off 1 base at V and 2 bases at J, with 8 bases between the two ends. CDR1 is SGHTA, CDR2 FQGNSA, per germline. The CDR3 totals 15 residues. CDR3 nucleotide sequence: TGTGCCAGCAGCTTAGGGGGCCAAAACACCGGGGAGCTGTTTTTT. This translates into CASSLGGQNTGELFF.

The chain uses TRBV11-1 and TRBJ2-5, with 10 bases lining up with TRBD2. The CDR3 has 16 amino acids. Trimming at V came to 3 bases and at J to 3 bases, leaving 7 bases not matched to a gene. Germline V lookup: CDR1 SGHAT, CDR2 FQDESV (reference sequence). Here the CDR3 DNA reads TGTGCCAGCAGCTTTGTCCTAGCGGGGGTTGAAGAGACCCAGTACTTC. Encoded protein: CASSFVLAGVEETQYF.

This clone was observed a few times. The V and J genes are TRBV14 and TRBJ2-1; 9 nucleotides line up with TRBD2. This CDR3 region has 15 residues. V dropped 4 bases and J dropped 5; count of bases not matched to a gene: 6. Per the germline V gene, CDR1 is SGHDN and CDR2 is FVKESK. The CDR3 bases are TGTGCCAGCAGCCGTTTTAGCGGGGGAGACAATGAGCAGTTCTTC. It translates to CASSRFSGGDNEQFF.

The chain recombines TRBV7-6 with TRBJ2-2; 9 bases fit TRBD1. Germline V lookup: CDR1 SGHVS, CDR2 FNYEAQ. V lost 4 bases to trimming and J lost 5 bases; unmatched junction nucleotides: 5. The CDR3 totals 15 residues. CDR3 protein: CASSYRGPVTGELFF. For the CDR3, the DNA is TGTGCCAGCAGCTACAGGGGGCCGGTTACCGGGGAGCTGTTTTTT.

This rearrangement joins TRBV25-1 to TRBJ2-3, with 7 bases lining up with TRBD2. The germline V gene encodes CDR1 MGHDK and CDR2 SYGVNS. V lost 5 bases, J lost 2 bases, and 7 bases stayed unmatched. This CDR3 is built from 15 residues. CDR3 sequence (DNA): TGTGCCAGCAGTCCTAGCGGCCTATCCACAGATACGCAGTATTTT. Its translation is CASSPSGLSTDTQYF.

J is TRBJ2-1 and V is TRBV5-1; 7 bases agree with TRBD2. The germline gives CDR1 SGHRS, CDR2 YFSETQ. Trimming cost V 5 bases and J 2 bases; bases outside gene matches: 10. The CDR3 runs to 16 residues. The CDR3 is CASSFGLGATYNEQFF. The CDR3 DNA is TGCGCCAGCAGTTTCGGACTAGGGGCGACCTACAATGAGCAGTTCTTC.

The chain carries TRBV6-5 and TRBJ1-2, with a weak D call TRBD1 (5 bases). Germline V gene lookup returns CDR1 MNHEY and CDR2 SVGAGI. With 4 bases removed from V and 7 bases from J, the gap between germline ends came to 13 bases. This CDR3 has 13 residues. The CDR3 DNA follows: TGTGCCAGCAGTTCCCTGACAGTGCCTGGCTACACCTTC. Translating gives CASSSLTVPGYTF.

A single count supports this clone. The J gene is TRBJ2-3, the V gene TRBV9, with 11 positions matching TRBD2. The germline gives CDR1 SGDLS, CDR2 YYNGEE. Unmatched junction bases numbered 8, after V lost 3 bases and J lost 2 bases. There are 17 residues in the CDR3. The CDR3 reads CASSGTGTSGPTDTQYF. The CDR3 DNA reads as TGTGCCAGCAGCGGAACTGGGACTAGCGGTCCCACAGATACGCAGTATTTT.

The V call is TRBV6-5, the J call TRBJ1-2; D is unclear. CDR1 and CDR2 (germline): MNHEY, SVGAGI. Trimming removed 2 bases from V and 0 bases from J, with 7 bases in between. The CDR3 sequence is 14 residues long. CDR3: CASSYGLANYGYTF. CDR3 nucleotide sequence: TGTGCCAGCAGTTACGGACTAGCTAACTATGGCTACACCTTC.

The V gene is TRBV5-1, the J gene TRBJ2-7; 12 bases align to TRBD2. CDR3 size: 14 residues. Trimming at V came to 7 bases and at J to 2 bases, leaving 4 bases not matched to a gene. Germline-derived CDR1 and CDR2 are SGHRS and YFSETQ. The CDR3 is CASRLAGGPYEQYF. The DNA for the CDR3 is TGCGCCAGCCGTCTAGCGGGGGGGCCCTACGAGCAGTACTTC.